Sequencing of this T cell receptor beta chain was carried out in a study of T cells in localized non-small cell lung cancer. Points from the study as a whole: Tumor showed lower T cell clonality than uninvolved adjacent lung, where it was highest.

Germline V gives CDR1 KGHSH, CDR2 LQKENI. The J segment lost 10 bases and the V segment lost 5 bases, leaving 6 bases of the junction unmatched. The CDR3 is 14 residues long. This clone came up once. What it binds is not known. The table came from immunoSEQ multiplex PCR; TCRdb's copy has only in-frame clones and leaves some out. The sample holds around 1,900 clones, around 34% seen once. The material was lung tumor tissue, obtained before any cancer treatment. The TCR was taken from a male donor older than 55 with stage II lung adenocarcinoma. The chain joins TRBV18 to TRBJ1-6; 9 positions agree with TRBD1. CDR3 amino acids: CASSLDRGGSPLHF. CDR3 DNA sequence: TGTGCCAGCTCATTGGACAGGGGCGGCTCACCCCTCCACTTT.